Included here is one T cell receptor (beta chain) sequence, with context. Other DNA sequences in the same sample also yield this CDR3. The CDR3 is 15 amino acids. Germline V gene data show CDR1 as MGHRA and CDR2 as YSYEKL. The V segment lost 0 bases and the J segment 2 bases; nucleotides outside the gene matches: 2. This sample stems from a study of cytomegalovirus exposure and HLA in healthy donors. Primers: 60 Vbeta forward and 13 Jbeta reverse. Produced via immunoSEQ multiplex PCR; TCRdb's table is partial and in-frame only. The table records around 150,000 clones, about 80% of them present only once.

This clonotype was sampled from a man aged 35 to 55 in good health and CMV-seropositive. This chain joins TRBV4-1 and TRBJ1-2, with TRBD1 matching over 8 bases. Material: PBMCs. The CDR3 sequence: CASSQEWTGNYGYTF. CDR3 sequence (DNA): TGCGCCAGCAGCCAAGAGTGGACAGGGAACTATGGCTACACCTTC.